Listed here are 9 T cell receptor beta chains from one sample, sequenced in a study of T-cell memory formation after mild COVID-19. TCRdb processed the 5' RACE reads anew with MiXCR; each CDR3 protein has one entry. The sample lists some 69,000 distinct CDR3 sequences; approximately 15% were seen once. Sequencing input: PBMCs or a T cell subset sorted from them (not recorded which). These receptors originate from an adult woman who had mild COVID-19 (a few samples of this study predate the infection). Cell type and time point are not known.

This clonotype was counted between two and nine times. This chain connects TRBV20-1 to TRBJ2-7, with D perhaps matching TRBD1 (5 bases). Trimming pared 0 bases from V and 1 base from J, leaving 13 bases between. CDR3 length equals 15 residues. CDR1 DFQATT and CDR2 SNEGSKA come from the germline V gene (reference sequence). The CDR3 loop reads CSARDPGSASYEQYF. The CDR3 DNA reads TGCAGTGCTAGAGATCCAGGGTCGGCATCCTACGAGCAGTACTTC.

This clonotype was detected a few times. The chain has TRBV4-3 and TRBJ2-1; 7 bases fit TRBD2. V shed 0 bases and J 6 bases; nucleotides not matched to a gene: 2. The CDR3 contains 14 residues. In germline, CDR1 is LGHNA, CDR2 YSLEER. The CDR3 loop reads CASSQETSANEQFF. The CDR3 DNA sequence: TGCGCCAGCAGCCAAGAAACTAGCGCCAATGAGCAGTTCTTC.

There are a few counts of this clonotype. The CDR3 here is CASSLEGDGSSYEQYF. Written as DNA, the CDR3 is TGTGCCAGCAGCTTAGAGGGGGATGGTAGTTCCTACGAGCAGTACTTC. The chain employs TRBV7-8 and TRBJ2-7, with a weak D call TRBD1 (6 bases). CDR3 size: 16 residues. CDR1 is SGHVS, CDR2 FQNEAQ, per germline. Between the trimmed V and J ends, which lost 1 base and 1 base, there was a span of 14 bases. The variable domain in full, completed from reference TRBV7-8 and TRBJ2-7, reads GAGVSQSPRYKVAKRGQDVALRCDPISGHVSLFWYQQALGQGPEFLTYFQNEAQLDKSGLPSDRFFAERPEGSVSTLKIQRTQQEDSAVYLCASSLEGDGSSYEQYFGPGTRLTVT.

The rearrangement links TRBV9 to TRBJ2-7; a weak D match, TRBD2 (6 bases). Germline CDR1 and CDR2: SGDLS and YYNGEE. The CDR3 covers 14 residues. V was trimmed by 4 bases and J by 0 bases, leaving 11 bases between them. The CDR3 region is CASSPWDFSYEQYF. CDR3 bases: TGTGCCAGCAGCCCCTGGGACTTCTCCTACGAGCAGTACTTC. Using reference TRBV9 and TRBJ2-7 for the parts outside the CDR3, the full variable domain is DSGVTQTPKHLITATGQRVTLRCSPRSGDLSVYWYQQSLDQGLQFLIQYYNGEERAKGNILERFSAQQFPDLHSELNLSSLELGDSALYFCASSPWDFSYEQYFGPGTRLTVT.

This clonotype was observed a few times. This rearrangement joins TRBV7-6 to TRBJ2-1; D might be TRBD2 (5 bases). V gave up 3 bases and J gave up 5 bases, with 17 bases separating them. Germline lookup yields CDR1 SGHVS and CDR2 FNYEAQ. This CDR3 contains 16 residues. CDR3 DNA: TGTGCCAGCAGCTTGAGCAGTTCAGGAGGCCACAATGAGCAGTTCTTC. The encoded protein is CASSLSSSGGHNEQFF.

The V gene is TRBV12-3 or TRBV12-4, the J gene TRBJ2-1, with 10 bases fitting TRBD2. This CDR3 has 15 residues. J gave up 4 bases and V 4 bases, and 4 bases lay outside the gene matches. CDR3 in DNA: TGTGCCAGCAGTTGGACTAGCGGAACTTACAATGAGCAGTTCTTC. Residues: CASSWTSGTYNEQFF.

The rearrangement uses TRBV19 and TRBJ1-1, with D uncertain. The CDR3 sequence is 14 residues long. Germline V gene lookup returns CDR1 LNHDA and CDR2 SQIVND (reference sequence). The ends were cut back, 5 bases at V and 4 bases at J, with 14 bases in the middle. The CDR3 DNA follows: TGTGCCAGTAGTGAACGGGGAGGTATCACTGAAGCTTTCTTT. Its translation is CASSERGGITEAFF.

This clonotype has only a few counts. The chain carries TRBV25-1 and TRBJ2-7; 7 bases line up with TRBD1. The length of the CDR3 is 14 residues. Germline CDR1 reads MGHDK; CDR2 reads SYGVNS. V lost 6 bases and J lost 0; bases outside the gene matches: 5. CDR3 loop: CASRMTGPSYEQYF. The CDR3 DNA sequence: TGTGCCAGCAGGATGACAGGGCCCTCCTACGAGCAGTACTTC.

This chain joins TRBV12-3 or TRBV12-4 and TRBJ1-2, with a tentative D call TRBD1 (6 bases). The germline V and J ends were trimmed by 7 bases and 2 bases, with 8 bases remaining between them. The CDR3 covers 12 residues. CDR3 protein: CASKGENYGYTF. DNA of the CDR3: TGTGCCAGCAAGGGGGAAAACTATGGCTACACCTTC.